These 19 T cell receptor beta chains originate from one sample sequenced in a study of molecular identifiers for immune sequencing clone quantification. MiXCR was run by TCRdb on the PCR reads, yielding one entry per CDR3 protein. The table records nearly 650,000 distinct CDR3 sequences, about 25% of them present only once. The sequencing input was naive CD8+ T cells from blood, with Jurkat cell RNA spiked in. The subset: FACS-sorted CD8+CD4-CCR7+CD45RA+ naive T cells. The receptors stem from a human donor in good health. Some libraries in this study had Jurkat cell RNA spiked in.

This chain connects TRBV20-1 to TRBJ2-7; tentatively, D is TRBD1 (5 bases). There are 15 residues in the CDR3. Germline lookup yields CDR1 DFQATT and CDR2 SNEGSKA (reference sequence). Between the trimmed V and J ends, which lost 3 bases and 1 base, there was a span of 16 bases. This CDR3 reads CSASDRQKPSYEQYF. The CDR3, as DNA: TGCAGTGCTAGTGACAGACAAAAACCTTCCTACGAGCAGTACTTC.

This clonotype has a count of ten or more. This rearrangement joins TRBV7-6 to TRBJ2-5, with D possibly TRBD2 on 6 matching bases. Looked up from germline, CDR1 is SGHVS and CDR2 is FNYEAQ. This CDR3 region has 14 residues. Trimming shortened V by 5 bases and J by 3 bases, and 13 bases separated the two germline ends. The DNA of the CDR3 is TGTGCCAGCAGCCTAGACTCGGGGGAAGAGACCCAGTACTTC. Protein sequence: CASSLDSGEETQYF.

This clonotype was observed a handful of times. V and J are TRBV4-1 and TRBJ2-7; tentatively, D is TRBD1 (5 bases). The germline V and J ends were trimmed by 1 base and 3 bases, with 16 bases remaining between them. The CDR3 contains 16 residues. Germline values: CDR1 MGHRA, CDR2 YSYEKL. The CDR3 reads CASSQGTESGFYEQYF. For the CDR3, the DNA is TGCGCCAGCAGCCAAGGAACGGAATCAGGGTTCTACGAGCAGTACTTC.

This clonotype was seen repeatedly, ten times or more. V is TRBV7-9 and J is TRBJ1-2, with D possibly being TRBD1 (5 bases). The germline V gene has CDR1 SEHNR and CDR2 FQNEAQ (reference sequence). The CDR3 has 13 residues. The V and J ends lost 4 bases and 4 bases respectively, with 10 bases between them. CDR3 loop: CASSSDDSYGYTF. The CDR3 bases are TGTGCCAGCAGCTCAGATGACAGCTATGGCTACACCTTC.

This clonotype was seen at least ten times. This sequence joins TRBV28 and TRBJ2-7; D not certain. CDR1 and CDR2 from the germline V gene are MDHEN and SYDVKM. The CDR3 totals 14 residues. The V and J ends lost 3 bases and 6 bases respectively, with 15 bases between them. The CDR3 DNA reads TGTGCCAGCAGTTTCTCCCTTGGTGAGTCCGAGCAGTACTTC. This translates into CASSFSLGESEQYF.

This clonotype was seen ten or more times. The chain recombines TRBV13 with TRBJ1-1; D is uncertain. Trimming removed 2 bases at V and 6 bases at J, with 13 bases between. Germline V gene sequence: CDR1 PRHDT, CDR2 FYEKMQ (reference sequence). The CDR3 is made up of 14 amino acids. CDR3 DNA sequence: TGTGCCAGCAGCTTAAGGACCCCAAAGGCTGAAGCTTTCTTT. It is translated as CASSLRTPKAEAFF.

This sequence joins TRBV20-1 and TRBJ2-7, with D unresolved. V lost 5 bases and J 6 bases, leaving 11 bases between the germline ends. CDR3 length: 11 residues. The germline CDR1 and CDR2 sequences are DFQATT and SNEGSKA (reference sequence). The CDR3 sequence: CSASRVGEQYF. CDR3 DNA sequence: TGCAGTGCTTCCCGGGTGGGCGAGCAGTACTTC.

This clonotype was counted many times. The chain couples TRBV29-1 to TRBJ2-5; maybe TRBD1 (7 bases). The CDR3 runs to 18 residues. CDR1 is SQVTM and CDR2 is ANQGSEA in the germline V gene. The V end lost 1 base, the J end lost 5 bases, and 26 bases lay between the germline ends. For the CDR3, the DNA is TGCAGCGTTGAAGTTCAAGATTGGGCGGGGACAGCGTGGGAGACCCAGTACTTC. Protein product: CSVEVQDWAGTAWETQYF.

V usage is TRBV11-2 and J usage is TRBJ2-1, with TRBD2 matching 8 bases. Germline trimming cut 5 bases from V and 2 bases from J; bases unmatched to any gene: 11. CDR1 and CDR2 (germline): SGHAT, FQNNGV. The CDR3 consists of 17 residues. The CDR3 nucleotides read TGTGCCAGCAGCCCCACCCATACTAGCGGCCCCTACAATGAGCAGTTCTTC. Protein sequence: CASSPTHTSGPYNEQFF.

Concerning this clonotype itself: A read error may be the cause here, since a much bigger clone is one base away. CDR3 nucleotides: TGTGCCAGCAGCTCCCACAGGGATGCAACTAATGAAAAACTGTCTTTT. The encoded protein is CASSSHRDATNEKLSF. The chain couples TRBV7-9 to TRBJ1-4; maybe TRBD1 (6 bases). The CDR3 is made up of 16 amino acids. Germline assignment: CDR1 SEHNR and CDR2 FQNEAQ (reference sequence).

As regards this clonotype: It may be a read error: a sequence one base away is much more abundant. The CDR3 loop is CGSSWGGNTEAFF. The CDR3 DNA reads TGTGGCAGCAGTTGGGGGGGGAACACTGAAGCTTTCTTT. This chain connects TRBV6-2 or TRBV6-3 to TRBJ1-1; a possible D gene is TRBD1 (5 bases). Germline V gene sequence: CDR1 MNHEY, CDR2 SVGEGT. This CDR3 is 13 amino acids long.

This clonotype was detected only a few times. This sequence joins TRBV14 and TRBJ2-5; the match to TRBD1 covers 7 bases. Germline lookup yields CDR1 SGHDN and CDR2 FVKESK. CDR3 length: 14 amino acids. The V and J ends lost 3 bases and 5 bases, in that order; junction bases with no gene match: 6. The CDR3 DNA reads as TGTGCCAGCAGCCATAAGGGGGCTTGGGAGACCCAGTACTTC. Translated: CASSHKGAWETQYF. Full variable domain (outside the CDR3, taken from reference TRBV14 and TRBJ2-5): EAGVTQFPSHSVIEKGQTVTLRCDPISGHDNLYWYRRVMGKEIKFLLHFVKESKQDESGMPNNRFLAERTGGTYSTLKVQPAELEDSGVYFCASSHKGAWETQYFGPGTRLLVL.

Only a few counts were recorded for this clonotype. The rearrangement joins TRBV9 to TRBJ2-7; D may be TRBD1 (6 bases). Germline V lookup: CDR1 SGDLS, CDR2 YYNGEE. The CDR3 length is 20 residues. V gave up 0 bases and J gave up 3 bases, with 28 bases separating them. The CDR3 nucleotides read TGTGCCAGCAGCGTAGTTCCCCCGGGACAACCTCCCAGCCGAGGCTACGAGCAGTACTTC. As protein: CASSVVPPGQPPSRGYEQYF.

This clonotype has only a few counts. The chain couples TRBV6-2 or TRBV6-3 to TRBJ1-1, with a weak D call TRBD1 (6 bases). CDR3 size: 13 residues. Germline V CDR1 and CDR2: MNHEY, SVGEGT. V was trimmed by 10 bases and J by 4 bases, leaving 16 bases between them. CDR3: CATNRVQGTEAFF. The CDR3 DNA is TGTGCCACCAACAGGGTACAGGGCACTGAAGCTTTCTTT.

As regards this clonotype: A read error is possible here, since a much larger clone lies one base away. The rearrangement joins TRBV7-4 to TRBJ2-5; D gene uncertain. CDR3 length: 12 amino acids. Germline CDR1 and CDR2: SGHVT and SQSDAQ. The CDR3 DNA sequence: TGTGCCAGCAGCTTAGAGCGAGAGACCCGGTACTTC. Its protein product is CASSLERETRYF.

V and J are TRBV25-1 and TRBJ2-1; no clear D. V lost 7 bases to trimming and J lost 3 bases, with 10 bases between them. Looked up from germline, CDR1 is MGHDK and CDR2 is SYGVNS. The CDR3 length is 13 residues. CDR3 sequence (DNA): TGTGCCAGCACCTGGCAGGACTACAATGAGCAGTTCTTC. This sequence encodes CASTWQDYNEQFF.

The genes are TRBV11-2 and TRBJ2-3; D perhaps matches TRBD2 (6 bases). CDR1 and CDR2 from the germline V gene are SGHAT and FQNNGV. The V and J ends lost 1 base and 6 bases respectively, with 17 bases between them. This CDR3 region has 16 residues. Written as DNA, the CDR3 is TGTGCCAGCAGCTTAGCTGGCCGACTAGGATGGGATACGCAGTATTTT. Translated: CASSLAGRLGWDTQYF.

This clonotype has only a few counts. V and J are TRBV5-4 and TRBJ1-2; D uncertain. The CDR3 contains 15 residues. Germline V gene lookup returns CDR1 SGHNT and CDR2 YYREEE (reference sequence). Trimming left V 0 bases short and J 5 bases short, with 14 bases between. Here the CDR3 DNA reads TGTGCCAGCAGCTTGGCCGGGGAGGGTAGTTATGGCTACACCTTC. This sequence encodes CASSLAGEGSYGYTF.

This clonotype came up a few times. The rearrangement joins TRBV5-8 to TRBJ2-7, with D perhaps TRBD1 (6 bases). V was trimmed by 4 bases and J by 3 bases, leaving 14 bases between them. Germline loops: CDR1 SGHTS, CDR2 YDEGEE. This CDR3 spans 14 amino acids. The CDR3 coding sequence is TGTGCCAGCAGCCCGTACACAGGGTACTACGAGCAGTACTTC. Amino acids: CASSPYTGYYEQYF.